One and the same sample provided the 7 T cell receptor beta chains below, sequenced in a study of T cells in Graves' hyperthyroidism and ophthalmopathy (dated by TCRdb to about 2019). Library preparation used multiplex PCR. Sequencing used an Illumina HiSeq 2000. The TCR beta CDR3 regions were amplified from the RNA transcripts. The first round of RT-PCR for the TCR CDR3 was performed with the HTBI primer set and the Qiagen OneStep RT-PCR kit. TCRdb reanalyzed the raw reads on its own, using fastp at Q25 for trimming and MiXCR for clone calling, and kept in-frame beta chains. Each record represents a unique CDR3 protein, reported with the most common genes and DNA among its rows. A total of some 560,000 distinct CDR3 sequences appear in this sample, 14% of them only once. Around 13% of the sample is taken by the ten largest. The sequencing sample was made of blood. All receptors derive from a woman between 40 and 55 years old with Graves' hyperthyroidism.

The rearrangement links TRBV5-4 to TRBJ1-1, with a possible D match to TRBD1 (5 bases). The CDR3 length is 13 residues. Trimming stripped 4 bases from V and 12 bases from J, with 19 bases between. Germline V gives CDR1 SGHNT, CDR2 YYREEE (reference sequence). The CDR3 coding sequence is TGTGCCAGCAGCCGCGGGGGGGGGAATAAGACTTTCTTT. Encoded protein: CASSRGGGNKTFF.

This clonotype was recorded many times. The chain employs TRBV7-6 and TRBJ2-1; 8 nucleotides line up with TRBD2. Losses at the gene ends were 0 bases for V and 12 bases for J; bases not matched to a gene: 13. Germline V gives CDR1 SGHVS, CDR2 FNYEAQ. The CDR3 has 16 amino acids. The CDR3 spells CASSLAVAGGPGGQFF. The CDR3 DNA follows: TGTGCCAGCAGCTTAGCGGTGGCGGGAGGACCTGGGGGGCAGTTCTTC.

This clonotype was seen only a few times. The chain has TRBV5-1 and TRBJ2-3; 8 nucleotides align to TRBD1. This CDR3 region has 15 residues. In germline, CDR1 is SGHRS, CDR2 YFSETQ. V gave up 1 base and J gave up 4 bases; unmatched junction bases: 5. In nucleotides, the CDR3 is TGCGCCAGCAGCTTGTCAGGGGGCCGGGCAGATACGCAGTATTTT. Residues: CASSLSGGRADTQYF.

The chain employs TRBV24-1 and TRBJ2-1, with 8 positions matching TRBD2. The CDR3 consists of 17 residues. V lost 5 bases and J lost 1; bases outside the gene matches: 9. Germline CDR1 and CDR2: KGHDR and SFDVKD. CDR3 DNA sequence: TGTGCCACCAGTGGTGACCCCTCGGGGGGGTCCTACAATGAGCAGTTCTTC. Protein product: CATSGDPSGGSYNEQFF.

This clonotype came up many times. The genes are TRBV20-1 and TRBJ2-4; 9 bases agree with TRBD1. This CDR3 spans 15 amino acids. V was clipped by 2 bases and J by 3 bases; unmatched bases: 5. Germline CDR1 reads DFQATT; CDR2 reads SNEGSKA (reference sequence). CDR3 protein: CSARTGGEGKNIQYF. The CDR3 DNA follows: TGCAGTGCTAGAACAGGGGGCGAAGGCAAAAACATTCAGTACTTC.

A remark on this clonotype: A read error may explain this, as a much larger clone is one base away. The missing conserved phenylalanine or tryptophan at the end of this CDR3 makes a read error likely. This sequence joins TRBV7-2 and TRBJ1-1, with a possible D match to TRBD1 (5 bases). Per the germline V gene, CDR1 is SGHTA and CDR2 is FQGNSA. The CDR3 spans 12 residues. Trimming stripped 3 bases from V and 3 bases from J, with 5 bases between. The CDR3 DNA sequence: TGTGCCAGCAGCTTCAGGGACACTGAAGCTTTCTCT. It codes for CASSFRDTEAFS.

The chain links TRBV7-2 to TRBJ1-3; a weak D match, TRBD1 (6 bases). The CDR3 covers 14 residues. From germline, CDR1 is SGHTA and CDR2 FQGNSA. Deletions cut 5 bases from V and 2 bases from J, with 10 bases between. The CDR3 loop is CASSNGQTGNTIYF. The CDR3 nucleotides are TGTGCCAGCAGCAACGGACAGACTGGAAACACCATATATTTT.